The rows below give T cell receptor beta chains drawn from one sample of a study of T cell repertoires in cytomegalovirus infection. TCRdb re-derived calls from the reads in MiXCR, one entry per CDR3 protein. The table records nearly 450,000 distinct CDR3 sequences, approximately 30% of them present only once. The specimen sequenced was PBMCs. Every receptor here comes from a human donor in good health (CMV status not recorded). Some clones in this sample may be carry-over from other donors' samples. The conserved cysteine and the conserved F or W are not part of the CDR3 here. Clone size appears in some rows only: once, few, many, or a class for an expanded clone.

TRBJ1-1,NA,TRBV7-9,ASSGTGTRAEDF
TRBJ2-5,few,TRBV27,ASSSGTRGYQETQY
TRBJ2-7,few,TRBV12-3/TRBV12-4,ASKLRDSSYEQY
TRBJ2-7,NA,TRBV2,ASSEARLAGRTDEQY
TRBJ2-2,few,TRBV7-9,AGARMGQNTGELF
TRBJ2-7,NA,TRBV7-2,ASSLRRFGGTAYEQY
TRBJ1-4,few,TRBV5-6,ASSLNPGLGGLGLF
TRBJ1-2,few,TRBV19,ASRDADRGYT
TRBJ2-1,NA,TRBV5-1,ASSLLLTSGDHNEQF
TRBJ2-1,many,TRBV7-2,ASSSPTSGGISYNEQF
TRBJ2-7,NA,TRBV6-1,ASKGSYEQY
TRBJ1-1,NA,TRBV12-3/TRBV12-4,ASRGNIPMNTEAF
TRBJ1-1,few,TRBV6-2/TRBV6-3,ASSEMGTEAF
TRBJ2-1,NA,TRBV11-2,ASSLGGSREKQF
TRBJ2-7,few,TRBV4-3,ASSQDIGGTGASEQY
TRBJ2-1,NA,TRBV20-1,SAAGLAGIHEQF
TRBJ2-1,few,TRBV6-2/TRBV6-3,ASSRRTSGASYNEQF
TRBJ2-1,many,TRBV12-3/TRBV12-4,ASRGQRYNEQF
TRBJ2-5,NA,TRBV7-8,ASSLRVGQETQY
TRBJ1-1,NA,TRBV4-1,ASSQDGVAEAF
TRBJ1-5,NA,TRBV20-1,SARDFTKDQPQH
TRBJ2-7,many,TRBV7-2,ASSPPRLASSYEQY
TRBJ2-2,many,TRBV7-8,ASSWGGTVLTGELF
TRBJ1-2,NA,TRBV4-1,ASSQDPGRLLDGYT